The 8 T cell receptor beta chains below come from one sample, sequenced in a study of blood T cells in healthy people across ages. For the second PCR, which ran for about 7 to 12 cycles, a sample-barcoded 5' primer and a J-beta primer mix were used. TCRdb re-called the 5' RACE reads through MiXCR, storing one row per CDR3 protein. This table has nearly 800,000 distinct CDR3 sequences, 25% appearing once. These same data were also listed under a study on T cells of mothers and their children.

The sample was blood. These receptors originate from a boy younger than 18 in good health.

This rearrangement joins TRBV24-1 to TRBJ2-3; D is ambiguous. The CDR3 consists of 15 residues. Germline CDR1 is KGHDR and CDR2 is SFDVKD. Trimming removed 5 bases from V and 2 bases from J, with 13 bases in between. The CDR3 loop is CATSVGGSTTDTQYF. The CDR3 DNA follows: TGTGCCACCAGTGTTGGCGGCTCGACCACAGATACGCAGTATTTT.

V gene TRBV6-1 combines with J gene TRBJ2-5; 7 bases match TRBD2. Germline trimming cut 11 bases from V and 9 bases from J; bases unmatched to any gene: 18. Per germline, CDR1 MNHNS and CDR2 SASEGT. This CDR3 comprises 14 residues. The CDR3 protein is CACRIERGLGAQYF. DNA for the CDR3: TGTGCCTGCCGCATTGAGCGGGGCCTTGGGGCCCAGTACTTC.

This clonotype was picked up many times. CDR3 nucleotides: TGTGCCAGCTCACCTACAGGGAATCAGCCCCAGCATTTT. Residues: CASSPTGNQPQHF. This chain links TRBV18 with TRBJ1-5, with D possibly TRBD1 on 6 matching bases. The CDR3 runs 13 residues. V was pared by 3 bases and J by 4 bases, with 7 bases between. Germline V gene sequence: CDR1 KGHSH, CDR2 LQKENI.

CDR3 amino acids: CASSSRWDRERFRTDTQYF. CDR3 DNA: TGTGCCAGCAGCTCCAGATGGGACAGGGAACGTTTTCGCACAGATACGCAGTATTTT. This chain joins TRBV7-9 and TRBJ2-3; 9 nucleotides match TRBD1. The J segment lost 1 base and the V segment lost 4 bases, leaving 15 bases of the junction unmatched. Germline CDR1 SEHNR, CDR2 FQNEAQ (reference sequence). This CDR3 spans 19 amino acids. Together with reference TRBV7-9 and TRBJ2-3, the CDR3 gives the full variable domain: DTGVSQNPRHKITKRGQNVTFRCDPISEHNRLYWYRQTLGQGPEFLTYFQNEAQLEKSRLLSDRFSAERPKGSFSTLEIQRTEQGDSAMYLCASSSRWDRERFRTDTQYFGPGTRLTVL.

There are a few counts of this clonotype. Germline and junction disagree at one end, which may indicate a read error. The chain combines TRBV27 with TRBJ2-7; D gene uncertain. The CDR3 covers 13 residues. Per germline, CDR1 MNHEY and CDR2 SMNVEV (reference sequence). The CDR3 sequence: CASKDGSSHEQYF. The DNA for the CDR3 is TGTGCCAGCAAAGACGGTAGCTCCCACGAGCAGTACTTC.

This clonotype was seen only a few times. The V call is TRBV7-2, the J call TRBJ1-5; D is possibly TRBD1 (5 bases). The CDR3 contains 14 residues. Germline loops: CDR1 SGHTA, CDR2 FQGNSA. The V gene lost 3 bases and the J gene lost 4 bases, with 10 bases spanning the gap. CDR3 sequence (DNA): TGTGCCAGCAGCTTGGGGCAGGCGAATCAGCCCCAGCATTTT. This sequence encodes CASSLGQANQPQHF.

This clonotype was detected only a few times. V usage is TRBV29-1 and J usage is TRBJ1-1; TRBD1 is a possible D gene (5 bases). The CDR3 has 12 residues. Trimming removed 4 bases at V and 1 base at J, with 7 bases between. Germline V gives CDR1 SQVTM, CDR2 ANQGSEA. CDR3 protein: CSVGRENTEAFF. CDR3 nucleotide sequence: TGCAGCGTTGGCAGGGAGAACACTGAAGCTTTCTTT.

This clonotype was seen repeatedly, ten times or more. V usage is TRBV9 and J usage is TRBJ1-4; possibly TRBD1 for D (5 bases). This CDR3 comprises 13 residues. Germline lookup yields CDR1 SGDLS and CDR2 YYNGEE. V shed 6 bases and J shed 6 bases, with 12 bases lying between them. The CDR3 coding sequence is TGTGCCAGCAACCGGGGGTTCGATGAAAAACTGTTTTTT. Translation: CASNRGFDEKLFF. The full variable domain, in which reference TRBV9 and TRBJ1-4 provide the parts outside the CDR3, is DSGVTQTPKHLITATGQRVTLRCSPRSGDLSVYWYQQSLDQGLQFLIQYYNGEERAKGNILERFSAQQFPDLHSELNLSSLELGDSALYFCASNRGFDEKLFFGSGTQLSVL.